This T cell receptor beta chain is from a study of cytomegalovirus exposure and HLA in healthy donors. Study-level points and caveats: Reports showed the classifier diagnosing cytomegalovirus status with high specificity and sensitivity.

Looked up from germline, CDR1 is SGHTA and CDR2 is FQGNSA. V lost 5 bases to trimming and J lost 9 bases; unmatched junction nucleotides: 7. This CDR3 comprises 13 residues. A note on this clone: The antigen is not known.

Donors likely had unrecorded immune exposures despite being nominally healthy when sampled. The PCR employed 60 Vbeta primers together with 13 Jbeta primers. TCRdb's copy holds only in-frame clones and misses some; the assay was immunoSEQ multiplex PCR. There are more than 100,000 clones in the sample; about 80% occur only once, and 1% lies in the top ten. The chain joins TRBV7-2 to TRBJ2-7, with TRBD1 matching 10 bases. This sequence originates from a man aged 35 to 55 in good health and CMV-seronegative. Sample: PBMCs. CDR3 sequence: CASSTGQGERQYF. Written as DNA, the CDR3 is TGTGCCAGCAGCACTGGACAGGGGGAAAGGCAGTACTTC.